This T cell receptor beta chain was retrieved from a study of PD-L1 blockade in urothelial cancer. Overall study context: A median around 140,000 T cells were found in blood samples.

Sequencing used immunoSEQ multiplex PCR; TCRdb keeps in-frame clones, though not all of them. The sample holds tens of thousands of clones; around 80% are singletons and the top ten take 3% to 3.5%. Germline-derived CDR1 and CDR2 are MNHEY and SVGAGI. The germline V and J ends were trimmed by 7 bases and 7 bases, with 11 bases remaining between them. This CDR3 is built from 13 residues. The receptor's source is a man in his 70s with urothelial cancer. The gene calls are TRBV6-5 and TRBJ1-6, with D maybe TRBD1 (5 bases). Sequencing was performed on PBMCs, taken around atezolizumab (anti-PD-L1) treatment. The CDR3 bases are TGTGCCAGCACATTAGGGGCGAATTCACCCCTCCACTTT. This gives the protein CASTLGANSPLHF.